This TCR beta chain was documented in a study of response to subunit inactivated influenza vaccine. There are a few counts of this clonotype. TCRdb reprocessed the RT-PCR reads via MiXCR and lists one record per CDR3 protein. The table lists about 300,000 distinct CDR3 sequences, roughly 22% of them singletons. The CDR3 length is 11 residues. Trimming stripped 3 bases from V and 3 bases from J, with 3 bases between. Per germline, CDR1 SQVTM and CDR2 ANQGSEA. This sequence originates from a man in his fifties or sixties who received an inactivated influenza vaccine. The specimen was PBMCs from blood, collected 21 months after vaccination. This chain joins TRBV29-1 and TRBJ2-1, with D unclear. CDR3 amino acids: CSVDFYNEQFF. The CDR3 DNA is TGCAGCGTTGATTTCTACAATGAGCAGTTCTTC.